This T cell receptor (beta chain) was documented in a study of OX40 agonist ivuxolimab in advanced cancers. Exclusion of a patient followed from autoimmune disease history or systemic immunosuppression. Blood sampling took place at baseline, cycle 4 day 1, and cycle 7 day 1. This clone appeared once. The CDR3 spans 14 residues. V shed 7 bases and J 7 bases; nucleotides not matched to a gene: 6. Germline values: CDR1 LNHDA, CDR2 SQIVND (reference sequence). The table came from immunoSEQ multiplex PCR; TCRdb's copy has only in-frame clones and leaves some out. The table includes 77,000 or so clones, roughly 90% detected once.

Sample: CD4+ or CD8+ T cells sorted from blood, taken in a trial of the OX40 agonist ivuxolimab. The chain recombines TRBV19 with TRBJ1-5, with TRBD1 identical over 11 bases. This clonotype was sampled from an adult with an advanced solid tumor such as melanoma, head and neck, liver or kidney cancer. CDR3 in amino acids: CASNRDRGNQPQHF. CDR3 sequence (DNA): TGTGCCAGTAATCGGGACAGGGGGAACCAGCCCCAGCATTTT.